The 18 T cell receptor beta chains below all came from one sample that was sequenced in a study of blood T cell repertoires in COVID-19. The method was immunoSEQ multiplex PCR; TCRdb's version includes in-frame clones alone and lacks a portion of them. The profile shows about 310,000 clones, approximately 83% of them singletons. Sample: PBMCs or T cells enriched from blood (not recorded which). All receptors derive from a man aged 30 to 45 who had recovered from COVID-19.

This clone was picked up one time. The chain combines TRBV3-1 (or the pseudogene TRBV3-2) with TRBJ1-6, with TRBD1 matching 8 bases. Germline V CDR1 and CDR2: LGHDT, YNNKEL (reference sequence). The trim removed 4 bases at V and 1 base at J, leaving 3 bases unmatched. The CDR3 has 16 residues. The CDR3: CASSPWTGSYNSPLHF. The CDR3 DNA follows: TGTGCCAGCAGCCCCTGGACAGGGTCCTATAATTCACCCCTCCACTTT.

This sequence joins TRBV7-3 and TRBJ2-1; D not resolved. Germline-derived CDR1 and CDR2 are SGHTA and FQGTGA. This CDR3 has 12 residues. With 5 bases removed from V and 7 bases from J, the gap between germline ends came to 9 bases. DNA for the CDR3: TGTGCCAGCAGCCAAGCGAGTAATGAGCAGTTCTTC. Encoded protein: CASSQASNEQFF. The full variable domain, with the rest looked up from reference TRBV7-3 and TRBJ2-1, is GAGVSQTPSNKVTEKGKYVELRCDPISGHTALYWYRQSLGQGPEFLIYFQGTGAADDSGLPNDRFFAVRPEGSVSTLKIQRTERGDSAVYLCASSQASNEQFFGPGTRLTVL.

The rearrangement joins TRBV27 to TRBJ1-2; 7 positions match TRBD1. Germline V CDR1 and CDR2: MNHEY, SMNVEV (reference sequence). The V gene end was trimmed by 4 bases and the J gene end by 4 bases; junction bases not matched to a gene: 6. This CDR3 is 14 amino acids long. The chain's CDR3 is CASSSTGQTYGYTF. CDR3 nucleotides: TGTGCCAGCAGTTCTACGGGACAGACCTATGGCTACACCTTC.

This clone was counted a single time. V and J are TRBV6-4 and TRBJ2-6; 11 bases map to TRBD1. Unmatched junction bases numbered 3, after V lost 4 bases and J lost 1 base. Germline CDR1 is MRHNA and CDR2 is SNTAGT. The CDR3 contains 17 residues. Here the CDR3 reads CASSAGTGGSGANVLTF. As DNA, the CDR3 is TGTGCCAGCAGTGCCGGGACAGGGGGTTCTGGGGCCAACGTCCTGACTTTC.

The V and J genes are TRBV5-1 and TRBJ1-3; D call uncertain. Trimming stripped 1 base from V and 4 bases from J, with 9 bases between. Germline assignment: CDR1 SGHRS and CDR2 YFSETQ. The CDR3 runs to 14 residues. CDR3 loop: CASSLTPSGNTIYF. The CDR3 DNA reads as TGCGCCAGCAGCTTGACACCCTCCGGAAACACCATATATTTT.

J is TRBJ2-1 and V is TRBV6-5; the D gene is possibly TRBD1 (5 bases). Germline CDR1 reads MNHEY; CDR2 reads SVGAGI. The CDR3 contains 14 residues. V lost 0 bases and J 9 bases, leaving 12 bases between the germline ends. The CDR3 nucleotides read TGTGCCAGCAGTTACTCCCCGACCAGGGCTGAGCAGTTCTTC. This codes for CASSYSPTRAEQFF.

The rearrangement joins TRBV5-6 to TRBJ1-2; unclear D gene. V lost 7 bases to trimming and J lost 2 bases, with 15 bases between them. Germline values: CDR1 SGHDT, CDR2 YYEEEE. The CDR3 covers 14 residues. The DNA of the CDR3 is TGTGCCAGCCGAAGGGTGGGAGGAAACTATGGCTACACCTTC. Amino acid sequence: CASRRVGGNYGYTF.

The V gene is TRBV6-1, the J gene TRBJ1-2, with TRBD1 matching over 7 bases. The CDR3 totals 15 residues. The germline V gene has CDR1 MNHNS and CDR2 SASEGT. V was pared by 3 bases and J by 7 bases, with 11 bases of the junction left unmatched. DNA for the CDR3: TGTGCCAGCAGTGACGACGCAGACAGGGTCGGTGGCTACACCTTC. It translates to CASSDDADRVGGYTF.

The chain carries TRBV6-4 and TRBJ2-1; 10 bases line up with TRBD1. CDR1 is MRHNA, CDR2 SNTAGT, per germline. The V and J ends lost 2 bases and 7 bases, in that order; junction bases with no gene match: 5. The length of the CDR3 is 15 residues. As DNA, the CDR3 is TGTGCCAGCAGTGACGGGACAGGGGATTATAATGAGCAGTTCTTC. As protein: CASSDGTGDYNEQFF.

The table lists this clone with a count of one. The rearrangement links TRBV7-2 to TRBJ2-1, with 7 bases fitting TRBD2. The CDR3 contains 15 residues. Germline CDR1 SGHTA, CDR2 FQGNSA. The J segment lost 3 bases and the V segment lost 5 bases, leaving 7 bases of the junction unmatched. Here the CDR3 DNA reads TGTGCCAGCAGCCCCGACCGGGGGGTCTACAATGAGCAGTTCTTC. Its protein is CASSPDRGVYNEQFF.

The CDR3 DNA reads TGTGCCTGGAGTCGAGAGGCAGGGGTTTTCTATAATTCACCCCTCCACTTT. It translates to CAWSREAGVFYNSPLHF. The chain is built from TRBV30 and TRBJ1-6; possibly TRBD1 for D (6 bases). CDR3 size: 17 residues. The germline CDR1 and CDR2 sequences are GTSNPN and SVGIG (reference sequence). With 2 bases removed from V and 3 bases from J, the gap between germline ends came to 17 bases.

This chain connects TRBV5-4 to TRBJ1-2; the match to TRBD1 covers 9 bases. The CDR3 has 16 amino acids. After removal of 5 bases from V and 4 bases from J, the junction contained 12 bases not matched to a gene. Germline loops: CDR1 SGHNT, CDR2 YYREEE (reference sequence). The CDR3 DNA reads as TGTGCCAGCAGTAAGACAGGGGGGGGATCTATCTATGGCTACACCTTC. This codes for CASSKTGGGSIYGYTF.

This sequence joins TRBV25-1 and TRBJ1-2; a weak D match, TRBD1 (5 bases). The V and J ends lost 1 base and 3 bases respectively, with 12 bases between them. Germline assignment: CDR1 MGHDK and CDR2 SYGVNS. CDR3 length equals 15 residues. This CDR3 reads CASSESQAPYYGYTF. The CDR3 nucleotides read TGTGCCAGCAGTGAATCACAGGCGCCTTACTATGGCTACACCTTC.

This rearrangement joins TRBV7-6 to TRBJ2-3, with 7 bases that match TRBD2. The CDR3 contains 15 residues. From germline, CDR1 is SGHVS and CDR2 FNYEAQ. Germline trimming cut 1 base from V and 3 bases from J; bases unmatched to any gene: 4. CDR3 nucleotide sequence: TGTGCCAGCAGCTTAGGGGGGGGAGGGACAGATACGCAGTATTTT. Encoded protein: CASSLGGGGTDTQYF.

This clone was found a few times. The V and J genes are TRBV19 and TRBJ2-5; 7 nucleotides match TRBD2. CDR1 LNHDA and CDR2 SQIVND come from the germline V gene (reference sequence). Germline trimming cut 4 bases from V and 2 bases from J; bases unmatched to any gene: 7. The CDR3 length is 15 residues. The CDR3 protein is CASSRGGSGQETQYF. The CDR3 DNA reads as TGTGCCAGTAGTAGGGGGGGGAGCGGGCAAGAGACCCAGTACTTC.

The V and J genes are TRBV5-5 and TRBJ2-3; D gene uncertain. The CDR3 is 14 amino acids. Germline-derived CDR1 and CDR2 are SGHKS and YYEKEE (reference sequence). Trimming cost V 4 bases and J 0 bases, with 9 bases left between them. As DNA, the CDR3 is TGTGCCAGCAGCCTATTATCAAGCACAGATACGCAGTATTTT. It codes for CASSLLSSTDTQYF.

V usage is TRBV2 and J usage is TRBJ2-3, with D perhaps matching TRBD2 (5 bases). The CDR3 length is 14 residues. The germline V gene has CDR1 SNHLY and CDR2 FYNNEI. Trimming stripped 6 bases from V and 0 bases from J, with 10 bases between. The CDR3 here is CASSARTSTDTQYF. CDR3 DNA sequence: TGTGCCAGCAGCGCCAGGACTAGCACAGATACGCAGTATTTT.

The rearrangement uses TRBV5-1 and TRBJ1-4; D is possibly TRBD1 (5 bases). Germline loops: CDR1 SGHRS, CDR2 YFSETQ. The CDR3 has 14 residues. Trimming pared 0 bases from V and 8 bases from J, leaving 11 bases between. CDR3 sequence: CASSLEGVREKLFF. DNA for the CDR3: TGCGCCAGCAGCTTGGAAGGGGTGAGAGAAAAACTGTTTTTT. Full variable domain (missing parts from reference TRBV5-1 and TRBJ1-4): KAGVTQTPRYLIKTRGQQVTLSCSPISGHRSVSWYQQTPGQGLQFLFEYFSETQRNKGNFPGRFSGRQFSNSRSEMNVSTLELGDSALYLCASSLEGVREKLFFGSGTQLSVL.